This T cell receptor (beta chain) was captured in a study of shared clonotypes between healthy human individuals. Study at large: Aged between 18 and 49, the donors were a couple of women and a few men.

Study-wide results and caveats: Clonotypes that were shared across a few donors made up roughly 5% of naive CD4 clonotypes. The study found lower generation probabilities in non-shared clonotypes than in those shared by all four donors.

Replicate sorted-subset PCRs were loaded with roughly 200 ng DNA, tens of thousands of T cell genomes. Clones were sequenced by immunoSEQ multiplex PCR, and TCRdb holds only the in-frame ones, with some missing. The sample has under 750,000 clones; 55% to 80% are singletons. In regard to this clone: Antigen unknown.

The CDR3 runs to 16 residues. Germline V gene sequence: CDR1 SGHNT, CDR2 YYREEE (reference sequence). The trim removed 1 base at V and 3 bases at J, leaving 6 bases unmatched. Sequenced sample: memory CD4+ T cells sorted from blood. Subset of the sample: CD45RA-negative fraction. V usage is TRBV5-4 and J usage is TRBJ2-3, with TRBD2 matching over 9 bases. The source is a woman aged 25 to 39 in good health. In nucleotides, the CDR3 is TGTGCCAGCAGCTTGTTGGGCGGGAGGGGAACAGATACGCAGTATTTT. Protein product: CASSLLGGRGTDTQYF.